This T cell receptor (beta chain) was recorded in a study of radiation and T cells in renal cell carcinoma. TCRdb keeps only in-frame clones here, not all; method: immunoSEQ multiplex PCR. The top ten hold roughly a third of the sample, which has tens of thousands of clones, over 70% seen once. Indicated time point: blood 4 weeks post-SBRT, at nephrectomy. Treatment defined: 15 Gy SBRT to primary tumor, nephrectomy 4 weeks later. Nephrectomy followed 15 Gy stereotactic body radiation by 4 weeks. The patient's renal cell carcinoma had clear cell pathology. The sample holds one count of this clone. Its antigen is as yet unknown. Study conclusions and caveats: From baseline, blood top tumor clonotypes peaked at 2 weeks post-radiation.

This specimen consisted of blood, obtained from a patient whose treatment included radiotherapy and nephrectomy. The clonotype comes from a man between 60 and 70 years old with renal cell carcinoma.

The CDR3 nucleotides are TGTGCCAGCAGCCCACCTACCGGGACTAGCGGCTCCTACGAGCAGTACTTC. It encodes CASSPPTGTSGSYEQYF. This rearrangement joins TRBV13 to TRBJ2-7; TRBD2 agrees at 11 bases. V was pared by 5 bases and J by 0 bases, with 9 bases of the junction left unmatched. CDR3 length: 17 residues. Germline values: CDR1 PRHDT, CDR2 FYEKMQ (reference sequence).